This section outlines one T cell receptor beta chain sequence together with its context. Its specificity is not known. These data belong to a study of T cell responses to AZD1222 COVID-19 vaccine. Findings and limits, study-wide: Researchers took repertoire samples only after the peak T cell response had come. Unmutated variant regions are reportedly targeted by nearly half of spike-specific TCRs. Clonal diversity was possibly underestimated, and the donors were mostly white British, with more females. Spike-wide vaccine-associated CD4 TCRs dominated at 160-218 and 743-854.

The repertoire was sequenced with immunoSEQ multiplex PCR; TCRdb's copy has only in-frame clones and lacks some. The sample comprises about 120,000 clones, roughly nine tenths of which are singletons, and 4% to 5.5% rests with the top ten. This TCR came from an adult in good health. This specimen consisted of peripheral blood, obtained on day 0 of AZD1222 vaccination.

Here the CDR3 reads CASSIVAGEFYEQYF. The CDR3 nucleotides are TGTGCCAGTAGTATAGTAGCGGGAGAATTCTACGAGCAGTACTTC. This chain links TRBV19 with TRBJ2-7; 9 positions agree with TRBD2. Trimming at V came to 1 base and at J to 3 bases, leaving 4 bases not matched to a gene. The CDR3 is made up of 15 amino acids. Germline V gene data show CDR1 as LNHDA and CDR2 as SQIVND (reference sequence).